A selection of T cell receptor beta chains follows, all from one sample in a study of shared clonotypes between healthy human individuals. This table comes from immunoSEQ multiplex PCR, and its TCRdb copy is limited to in-frame clones, with some not included. In the table there are a few million clones, approximately 94% of which are singletons. Sequencing input: naive CD4+ T cells sorted from blood. The receptors here all came from a man younger than 35 in good health. Each CDR3 is given with its conserved first and last residue. The D gene is left open where the match is weak. Rows give clone size only sometimes, using once, few, many, or a class for an expanded clone.

abundance | j_gene | v_gene | d_gene | CDR3nt | CDR3aa
once | TRBJ2-7 | TRBV5-4 | . | TGTGCCAGCAGCTTGGTGGCTAGCGCTCTCTACGAGCAGTACTTC | CASSLVASALYEQYF
. | TRBJ1-5 | TRBV6-5 | . | TGTGCCAGCAGTTACGGGGGAAGTCAGCCCCAGCATTTT | CASSYGGSQPQHF
. | TRBJ2-7 | TRBV7-9 | . | TGTGCCAGCAGCCCACTAACAGGGACCTCCGAGCAGTACTTC | CASSPLTGTSEQYF
. | TRBJ1-6 | TRBV5-4 | . | TGTGCCAGCAGCTTTTGGGGGCATCTAGGTTCACCCCTCCACTTT | CASSFWGHLGSPLHF
. | TRBJ2-6 | TRBV5-1 | TRBD1 | TGCGCCAGCAGCTTGGTGGGGACAGGACTTTCTGGGGCCAACGTCCTGACTTTC | CASSLVGTGLSGANVLTF
few | TRBJ1-4 | TRBV29-1 | . | TGCAGCGTTGAAGTCCGGTCTCAAGGGGAAAAACTGTTTTTT | CSVEVRSQGEKLFF
. | TRBJ2-7 | TRBV5-1 | . | TGCGCCAGCAGCTTGGTCGGGTCGATTAATGGCTACGAGCAGTACTTC | CASSLVGSINGYEQYF
. | TRBJ2-1 | TRBV18 | TRBD2 | TGTGCCAGCTCACCAGAGCTAGCGGGATACAATGAGCAGTTCTTC | CASSPELAGYNEQFF
. | TRBJ1-2 | TRBV5-6 | . | TGTGCCAGCAGCTACCGGACAGCTAGGGGTACTGGCTACACCTTC | CASSYRTARGTGYTF
once | TRBJ2-7 | TRBV19 | . | TGTGCCAGTAGTCCAGGTCGAAACAGTGCTACCTACGAGCAGTACTTC | CASSPGRNSATYEQYF
. | TRBJ1-4 | TRBV5-1 | . | TGCGCCAGCAGCCCTGGTTCCAATGAAAAACTGTTTTTT | CASSPGSNEKLFF
. | TRBJ2-7 | TRBV12-5 | TRBD1 | TGTGCTAGTGGTTTGGCCTCCCGGGACAGGTGCTACGAGCAGTACTTC | CASGLASRDRCYEQYF
. | TRBJ2-1 | TRBV18 | TRBD2 | TGTGCCAGCTCACCGATCCTAGCGGGGTCCTACAATGAGCAGTTCTTC | CASSPILAGSYNEQFF
. | TRBJ1-3 | TRBV2 | . | TGTGCCAGCAATGGGGTCCTGGGGCAGGGGATCACCCCCTCTGGAAACACCATATATTTT | CASNGVLGQGITPSGNTIYF
. | TRBJ2-1 | TRBV7-3 | TRBD1 | TGTGCCAGCAGCACCCCCCTTGGACAGGCGAGCTCCTACAATGAGCAGTTCTTC | CASSTPLGQASSYNEQFF
. | TRBJ2-7 | TRBV7-8 | TRBD2 | TGTGCCAGCAGCTTAAGCGCTAGCGGGGGGCTACTTTCCTACGAGCAGTACTTC | CASSLSASGGLLSYEQYF
once | TRBJ2-2 | TRBV7-9 | TRBD2 | TGTGCCAGCAGCCTAGCGGGAGGGACCGGGGAGCTGTTTTTT | CASSLAGGTGELFF
. | TRBJ2-3 | TRBV7-8 | . | TGTGCCAGCAGCCAACGGGGGAATCGTCCGTATTTT | CASSQRGNRPYF
once | TRBJ1-6 | TRBV18 | TRBD1 | TGTGCCAGCTCACCCGTGACAGGGGTCGGATCACCCCTCCACTTT | CASSPVTGVGSPLHF
once | TRBJ2-4 | TRBV15 | TRBD2 | TGTGCCACCAGCCTAGCGGGGGGTAGGAGGAACATTCAGTACTTC | CATSLAGGRRNIQYF
. | TRBJ2-3 | TRBV25-1 | TRBD1 | TGTGCCTCAGGGGGTAGTGCAGATACGCAGTATTTT | CASGGSADTQYF
. | TRBJ2-7 | TRBV5-8 | . | TGTGCCAGCAGCTTGCGATCACGACGGTCCTACGAGCAGTACTTC | CASSLRSRRSYEQYF
. | TRBJ2-1 | TRBV11-3 | TRBD1 | TGTGCCAGCAGTGGGGGGACAGGGGGTGTGAATGAGCAGTTCTTC | CASSGGTGGVNEQFF
. | TRBJ2-5 | TRBV2 | . | TGTGCCAGCAGTGAAATGGAGACCCAGTACTTC | CASSEMETQYF
once | TRBJ2-1 | TRBV25-1 | TRBD2 | TGTGCCAGCAGTGCTCCTAGCGGGGGGGCCGGTCAGCAGTTCTTC | CASSAPSGGAGQQFF
. | TRBJ1-1 | TRBV30 | . | TGTGCCTGGAGCGATCTTATAAGTGAAGCTTTCTTT | CAWSDLISEAFF
. | TRBJ2-5 | TRBV10-3 | . | TGTGCCATCAGTGAGTCGACCTCCGGGGAGACCCAGTACTTC | CAISESTSGETQYF